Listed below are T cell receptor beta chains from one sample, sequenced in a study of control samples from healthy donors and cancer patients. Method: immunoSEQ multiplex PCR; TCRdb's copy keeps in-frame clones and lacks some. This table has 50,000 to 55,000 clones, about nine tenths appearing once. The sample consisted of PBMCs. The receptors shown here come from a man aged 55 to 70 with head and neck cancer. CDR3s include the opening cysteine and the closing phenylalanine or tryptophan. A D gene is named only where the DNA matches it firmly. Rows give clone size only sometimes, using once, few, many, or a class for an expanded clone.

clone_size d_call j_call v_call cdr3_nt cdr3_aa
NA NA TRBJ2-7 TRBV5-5 TGTGCCAGCAGCCAGGAGGGCTACGAGCAGTACTTC CASSQEGYEQYF
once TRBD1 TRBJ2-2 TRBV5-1 TGCGCCAGCAGCCCCAGGACAGGGGTATTACCCGGGGAGCTGTTTTTT CASSPRTGVLPGELFF
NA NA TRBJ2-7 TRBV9 TGTGCCAGCAGCGTTTTGTCGGGAGCTACTTTGGGCGAGCAGTACTTC CASSVLSGATLGEQYF
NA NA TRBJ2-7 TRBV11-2 TGTGCCAGCAGCTTAGCGAATCGTCCTTCCTACGAGCAGTACTTC CASSLANRPSYEQYF
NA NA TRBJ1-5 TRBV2 TGTGCCAGCAGTGAGGGGTTGGCTGGGGGTAGCAATCAGCCCCAGCATTTT CASSEGLAGGSNQPQHF
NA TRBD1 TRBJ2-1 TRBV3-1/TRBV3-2 TGTGCCAGCAGCCCTTCACAGGGGGTCCACAATGAGCAGTTCTTC CASSPSQGVHNEQFF
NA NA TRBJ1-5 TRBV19 TGTGCCAGTAGTATGGGACTCGAGAGGGCTCAGCCCCAGCATTTT CASSMGLERAQPQHF
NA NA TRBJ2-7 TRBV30 TGTGCCTGGAGTGCCGGGACACTCTCCTACGAGCAGTACTTC CAWSAGTLSYEQYF
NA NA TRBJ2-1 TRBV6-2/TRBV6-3 TGTGCCAGCAGCAAAACAGGGTTTGAGCAGTTCTTC CASSKTGFEQFF
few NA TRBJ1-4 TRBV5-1 TGCGCCAGCAGCTTGGGCCCAACTAATGAAAAACTGTTTTTT CASSLGPTNEKLFF
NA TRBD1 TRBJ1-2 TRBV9 TGTGCCAGCAGCGTTGGACAGGGGTATGATGGCTACACCTTC CASSVGQGYDGYTF
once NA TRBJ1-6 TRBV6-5 TGTGCCAGCAGCCCCCCCGAAGGGAGTTCACCCCTCCACTTT CASSPPEGSSPLHF
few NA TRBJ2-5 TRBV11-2 TGTGCCAGCAGCTTAGCGGCAGAGACCCAGTACTTC CASSLAAETQYF
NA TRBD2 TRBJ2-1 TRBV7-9 TGTGCCAGCAGCTCAGGTAGCGGGGGGGCATACAATGAGCAGTTCTTC CASSSGSGGAYNEQFF
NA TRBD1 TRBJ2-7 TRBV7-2 TGTGCCAGCAGCATCGGGACAGGGGGCTACGAGCAGTACTTC CASSIGTGGYEQYF
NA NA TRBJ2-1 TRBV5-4 TGTGCCAGCAGCTTGTACGGGGGCTCCTACAATGAGCAGTTCTTC CASSLYGGSYNEQFF
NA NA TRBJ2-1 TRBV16 TGTGCCGGCAGCCAGTCAGGGGCATACAATGAGCAGTTCTTC CAGSQSGAYNEQFF
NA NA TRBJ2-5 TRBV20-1 TGCAGTGCTAGTACCGCTGAGACCCAGTACTTC CSASTAETQYF
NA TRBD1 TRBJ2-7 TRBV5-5 TGTGCCAGCAGCCCGGGGACAGGGCTCTACGAGCAGTACTTC CASSPGTGLYEQYF
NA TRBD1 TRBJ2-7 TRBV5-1 TGCGCCAGCAGCTCCAGACAGGGGGCCCACGAGCAGTACTTC CASSSRQGAHEQYF
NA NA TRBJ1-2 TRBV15 TGTGCCACCAGCAGAGATGGCCCCCGACCGTACTATGGCTACACCTTC CATSRDGPRPYYGYTF
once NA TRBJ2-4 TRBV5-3 TGTGCCAGAAGCCATAGGACGGGAGAATGGTGTCAGGCCAAAAACATTCAGTACTTC CARSHRTGEWCQAKNIQYF
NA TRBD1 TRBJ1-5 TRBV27 TGTGCCAGCAGTCGCTGGACAGGGGGCGTACAGCCCCAGCATTTT CASSRWTGGVQPQHF